The TCR beta chain under discussion was sequenced for a study of cytomegalovirus exposure and HLA in healthy donors. Study results and limitations: The study found most TCR sequences rare, yet found some public TCRs in many donors. Accurate predictions that matched the HLA-A and HLA-B alleles of most subjects were reportedly made from TCR beta sequences. TRBV6-2, TRBV6-3 and other indistinguishable V segments were excluded.

Concerning this clone itself: The antigen is undetermined.

PCR amplification relied on 60 Vbeta primers (plus 13 Jbeta primers). Sequencing was performed with immunoSEQ multiplex PCR; in TCRdb, only in-frame clones are kept and a portion is missing. The sample shows approximately 70,000 clones, over 75% of them seen only once. CDR3 length: 15 residues. The ends were cut back, 7 bases at V and 2 bases at J, with 17 bases in the middle. Germline-derived CDR1 and CDR2 are MNHNS and SASEGT. Sample: PBMCs. The chain uses TRBV6-1 and TRBJ2-5; possibly TRBD2 for D (6 bases). This clonotype was obtained from a middle-aged man in good health and CMV-seronegative. CDR3 in DNA: TGTGCCAGCACCAAAAGGGCGGGGAATCAAGAGACCCAGTACTTC. This gives the protein CASTKRAGNQETQYF.